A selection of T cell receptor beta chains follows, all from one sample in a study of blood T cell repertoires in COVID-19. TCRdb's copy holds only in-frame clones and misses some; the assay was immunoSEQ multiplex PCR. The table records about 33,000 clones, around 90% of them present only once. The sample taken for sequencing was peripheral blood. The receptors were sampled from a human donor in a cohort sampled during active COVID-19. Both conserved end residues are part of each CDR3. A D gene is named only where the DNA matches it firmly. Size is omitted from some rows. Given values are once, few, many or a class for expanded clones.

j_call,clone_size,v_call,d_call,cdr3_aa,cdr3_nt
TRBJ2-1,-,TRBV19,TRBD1,CATTGQGAYNEQFF,TGTGCCACCACCGGACAGGGGGCGTACAATGAGCAGTTCTTC
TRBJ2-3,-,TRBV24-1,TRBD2,CATSDRGTSGNTDTQYF,TGTGCCACCAGTGACCGCGGGACTAGCGGGAACACAGATACGCAGTATTTT
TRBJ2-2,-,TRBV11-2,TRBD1,CASSLDRLTGELFF,TGTGCCAGCAGCTTGGACAGGCTAACCGGGGAGCTGTTTTTT
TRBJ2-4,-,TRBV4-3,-,CASSQDIAKNIQYF,TGCGCCAGCAGCCAAGACATAGCCAAAAACATTCAGTACTTC
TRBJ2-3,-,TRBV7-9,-,CASSSGLGADTQYF,TGTGCCAGCAGCTCCGGCCTAGGGGCAGATACGCAGTATTTT
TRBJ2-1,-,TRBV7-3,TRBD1,CASSAYRGEQFF,TGTGCCAGCAGCGCATACAGGGGCGAGCAGTTCTTC
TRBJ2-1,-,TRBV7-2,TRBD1,CASSWGQGDENEQFF,TGTGCCAGCAGCTGGGGACAGGGGGATGAGAATGAGCAGTTCTTC
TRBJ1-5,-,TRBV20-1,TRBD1,CSASRDRGKNQPQHF,TGCAGTGCTAGTAGGGACAGGGGGAAGAATCAGCCCCAGCATTTT
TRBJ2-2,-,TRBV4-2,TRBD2,CASSQGLAGGLNTGELFF,TGTGCCAGCAGCCAGGGACTAGCGGGGGGCCTGAACACCGGGGAGCTGTTTTTT
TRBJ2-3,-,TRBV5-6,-,CASSFVLDFSTDTQYF,TGTGCCAGCAGCTTCGTACTAGACTTTAGCACAGATACGCAGTATTTT
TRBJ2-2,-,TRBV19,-,CASSGQGYTGELFF,TGTGCCAGTAGTGGTCAGGGGTACACCGGGGAGCTGTTTTTT
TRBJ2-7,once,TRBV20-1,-,CSASRDILVGQYF,TGCAGTGCTAGTCGGGACATTTTAGTCGGGCAGTACTTC
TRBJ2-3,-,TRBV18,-,CASSRLEWGTQYF,TGTGCCAGCTCACGACTAGAGTGGGGTACGCAGTATTTT
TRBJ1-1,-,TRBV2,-,CASSAKQLQNTEAFF,TGTGCCAGCAGTGCCAAACAGCTCCAGAACACTGAAGCTTTCTTT
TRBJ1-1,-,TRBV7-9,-,CASSFSDTEAFF,TGTGCCAGCAGCTTCTCGGACACTGAAGCTTTCTTT
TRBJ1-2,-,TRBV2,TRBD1,CASSRGQNYGYTF,TGTGCCAGCAGTAGGGGACAGAACTATGGCTACACCTTC
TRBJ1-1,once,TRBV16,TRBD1,CASSQRTGMNTEAFF,TGTGCCAGCAGCCAAAGGACAGGGATGAACACTGAAGCTTTCTTT
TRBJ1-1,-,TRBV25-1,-,CASSNLGGPEAFF,TGTGCCAGCAGTAATCTGGGAGGACCTGAAGCTTTCTTT
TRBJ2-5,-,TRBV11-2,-,CASSSARGGLQETQYF,TGTGCCAGCAGCTCCGCCAGGGGTGGGCTCCAAGAGACCCAGTACTTC
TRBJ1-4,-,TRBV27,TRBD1,CASSLLGQGEKLFF,TGTGCCAGCAGTTTACTAGGACAGGGCGAAAAACTGTTTTTT
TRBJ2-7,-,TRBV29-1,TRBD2,CSVRRLAGGYEQYF,TGCAGCGTTAGGCGACTAGCGGGAGGCTACGAGCAGTACTTC
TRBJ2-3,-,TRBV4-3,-,CASSQDGRGLVGRITRDTQYF,TGCGCCAGCAGCCAAGACGGGCGGGGCCTGGTTGGGCGGATAACTAGGGATACGCAGTATTTT
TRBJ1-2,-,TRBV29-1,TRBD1,CSVDPRGRGAGLYGYTF,TGCAGCGTTGATCCCAGGGGGCGAGGGGCCGGGCTATATGGCTACACCTTC
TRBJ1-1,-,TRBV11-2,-,CASSLDRDTEAFF,TGTGCCAGCAGCTTAGATCGAGACACTGAAGCTTTCTTT
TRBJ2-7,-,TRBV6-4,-,CASSVRFYEQYF,TGTGCCAGCAGTGTCAGATTCTACGAGCAGTACTTC
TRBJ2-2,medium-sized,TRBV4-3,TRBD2,CASSQEKAGGLVGELFF,TGCGCCAGCAGCCAAGAGAAAGCGGGAGGTTTAGTCGGGGAGCTGTTTTTT
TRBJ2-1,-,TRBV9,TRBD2,CASSGTSGGYEQFF,TGTGCCAGCAGCGGGACTAGCGGGGGCTATGAGCAGTTCTTC
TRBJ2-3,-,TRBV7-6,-,CASSLDVASDTQYF,TGTGCCAGCAGCTTAGATGTAGCTTCAGATACGCAGTATTTT
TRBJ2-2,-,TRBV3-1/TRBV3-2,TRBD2,CASSFGLARTGELFF,TGTGCCAGCAGCTTCGGACTAGCGCGGACCGGGGAGCTGTTTTTT
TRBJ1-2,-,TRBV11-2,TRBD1,CASSLGGQVYGYTF,TGTGCCAGCAGCTTAGGCGGACAGGTCTATGGCTACACCTTC
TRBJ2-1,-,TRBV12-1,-,CASSPGTSGDDEQFF,TGTGCCAGCAGCCCTGGGACTAGCGGTGACGATGAGCAGTTCTTC
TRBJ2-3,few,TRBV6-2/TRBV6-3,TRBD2,CASSSGGDTQYF,TGTGCCAGCAGTTCGGGAGGAGATACGCAGTATTTT
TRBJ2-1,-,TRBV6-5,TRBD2,CASSYIAGGKSEQFF,TGTGCCAGCAGTTACATAGCGGGAGGAAAAAGTGAGCAGTTCTTC
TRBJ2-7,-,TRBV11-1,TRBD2,CASSPAGGPYEQYF,TGTGCCAGCAGCCCAGCGGGGGGGCCCTACGAGCAGTACTTC
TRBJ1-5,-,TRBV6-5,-,CASSLAGWQPQHF,TGTGCCAGCAGTCTGGCAGGGTGGCAGCCCCAGCATTTT
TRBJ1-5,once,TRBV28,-,CASSLRGVSNQPQHF,TGTGCCAGCAGTTTGCGAGGCGTTAGCAATCAGCCCCAGCATTTT
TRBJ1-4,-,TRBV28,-,CASSPDRRGKLFF,TGTGCCAGCAGTCCGGACCGTCGGGGAAAACTGTTTTTT
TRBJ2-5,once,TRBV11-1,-,CASSLSGGFETQYF,TGTGCCAGCAGCTTAAGTGGAGGGTTCGAGACCCAGTACTTC
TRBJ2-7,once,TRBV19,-,CASSIVTDAYEQYF,TGTGCCAGTAGTATTGTGACAGATGCCTACGAGCAGTACTTC
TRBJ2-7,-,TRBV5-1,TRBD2,CASSRLLAGGPLEQYF,TGCGCCAGCAGCCGCCTACTAGCGGGAGGGCCCCTCGAGCAGTACTTC
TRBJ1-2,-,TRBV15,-,CATTSHGRGYTF,TGTGCCACCACTAGCCATGGTAGAGGCTACACCTTC
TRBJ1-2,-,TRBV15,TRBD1,CATSRTGDLLRGYTF,TGTGCCACCAGCCGGACAGGGGACTTATTGCGAGGCTACACCTTC
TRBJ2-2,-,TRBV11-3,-,CASSWGPNTGELFF,TGTGCCAGCAGCTGGGGGCCGAACACCGGGGAGCTGTTTTTT
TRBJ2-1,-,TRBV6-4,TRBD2,CASSVGLAGYNEQFF,TGTGCCAGCAGCGTGGGACTAGCGGGGTACAATGAGCAGTTCTTC
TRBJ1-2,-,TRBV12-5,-,CASGLVTLRRGRDTYGYTF,TGTGCTAGTGGTTTGGTAACCCTACGTCGTGGCCGGGACACGTATGGCTACACCTTC
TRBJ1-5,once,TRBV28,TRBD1,CASSLWTGEEDQPQHF,TGTGCCAGCAGTTTATGGACAGGGGAGGAAGATCAGCCCCAGCATTTT